This T cell receptor (beta chain) came from a study of OX40 agonist ivuxolimab in advanced cancers. Turning to the overall study: The costimulatory receptor OX40 (CD134) was targeted by ivuxolimab, a fully human IgG2 agonistic monoclonal antibody. Intravenous ivuxolimab was administered to patients every 2 weeks at six dose levels: 0.01, 0.1, 0.3, 1.5, 3 and 10 mg/kg. Among the approximately 50 dose-escalation patients, around 20 had hepatocellular carcinoma, about 15 melanoma, 9 renal cell carcinoma and 9 head and neck cancer. In the dose-escalation cohort, about four fifths of patients were male, and the mean age was approximately 60 years with a range of about 20 to 79. Patients were allowed to have had prior anti-PD-1, anti-PD-L1 or anti-CTLA-4 therapy, and approximately 40% of the dose-escalation patients had previously received checkpoint inhibitors. Partial responses occurred in three dose-escalation patients: two with cutaneous melanoma and one with hepatocellular carcinoma. Peripheral TCRbeta sequencing was intended to test whether TCR sequence diversity was altered and clonal T-cell expansion was caused by ivuxolimab. The paper reports the monotherapy dose-escalation portion (N of about 54 patients) of the phase I ivuxolimab trial. Study-level results and caveats: At doses from 0.1 to 3.0 mg/kg, clonal expansion was seen in both CD4+ and CD8+ blood T cells between baseline and week 6. The antigen specificity of the peripheral T cells that underwent clonal expansion was not determined. Low levels of normalized T-cell clonal expansion were also shown by some nonresponding patients. In partial responders in the 0.1-3.0 mg/kg groups, normalized peripheral clonal expansion was found to be among the lowest, especially among CD8+ T cells. After ivuxolimab, CD8+ T cells had more expanded clones than CD4+ T cells on average.

Regarding this clone: The antigen it binds to is not known. The input lacks base qualities; no much larger clone sits a single base away.

The trial excluded patients who had a history of autoimmune disease or were on systemic immunosuppression. In every dose cohort, peripheral blood was drawn for TCR sequencing at baseline, cycle 4 day 1, and cycle 7 day 1. The samples were drawn from a first-in-human, open-label, multicenter phase I dose-escalation trial of ivuxolimab. Adults with locally advanced or metastatic head and neck squamous cell, hepatocellular, melanoma or renal cell carcinoma were enrolled in the trial. CD4+ and CD8+ T cells were sorted separately from peripheral blood before TCR sequencing. Relative to germline, V is 9 bases shorter and J is 0 bases shorter, with 15 bases between their ends. From the cysteine through the phenylalanine, the CDR3 covers 14 amino acids. The only DNA kept is the CDR3, 42 bases in frame from the first base. The germline V gene sets CDR1 to ENHRY and CDR2 to SYGVKD. To sequence the TCRbeta CDR3 region, genomic DNA was isolated from the sorted cells. TCRbeta CDR3 regions were sequenced using the immunoSEQ Assay. TCRdb provides this immuneACCESS table in a form limited to in-frame rearrangements. Some clones are lacking; in checked studies, under half of them reflect an unresolved V gene, and why the rest are absent is not known. A total of 95,000 to 100,000 clones appear in this sample, approximately 93% of them only once. Clones ranked in the top ten supply 0.26% of the sample.

The specimen comprised CD4+ or CD8+ T cells sorted from blood, sampled in a trial of the OX40 agonist ivuxolimab. The rearrangement combines TRBV10-3 with TRBJ2-7; TRBD2 is a weak D gene call, 5 bases matching. The sequence was collected from an adult with an advanced solid tumor such as melanoma, head and neck, liver or kidney cancer. Here the CDR3 is given as CAIQGAVSSYEQYF. DNA sequence: TGTGCCATTCAAGGAGCGGTAAGCTCCTACGAGCAGTACTTC.